The clone carrying this T cell receptor beta chain was found once. As yet, its antigen is unknown. As for time point: patch test 3, about 24 weeks after DPC sensitization. Treatment defined: therapeutic diphenylcyclopropenone sensitization with weekly scalp DPC. Blood draws preceded each patch test application. This sample was included in a study of human T cells and chemical hapten exposure. Looking at the study overall: Patients were given diphenylcyclopropenone on the scalp weekly across the roughly 25-week study.

TCRdb called the RACE reads again in MiXCR, with one record for every CDR3 protein. The table includes 85,000 to 100,000 distinct CDR3 sequences, around a quarter detected once. Germline loops: CDR1 MNHNS, CDR2 SASEGT. The CDR3 runs 13 residues. V lost 8 bases, J lost 11 bases, and 14 bases stayed unmatched. The study, taken as a whole, reports: Sensitization with DPC brought no change to TCRs above 1 in 1000 in frequency.

The sequences come from whole blood, collected in connection with sensitization to the hapten diphenylcyclopropenone (DPC). The chain has TRBV6-1 and TRBJ1-1; TRBD1 matches 7 bases. This clonotype was sampled from a middle-aged man with alopecia areata. Some clones in this sample may be carry-over from other donors' samples. The CDR3 protein is CASLQGTREKAFF. CDR3 coding DNA: TGTGCCAGCTTACAGGGGACGAGGGAGAAGGCTTTCTTT.